This passage covers 2 T cell receptor beta chains from one sample sequenced in a study of Graves' ophthalmopathy and Graves' hyperthyroidism. TCR beta CDR3 amplification used RNA transcripts. The library came from an HTBI-primed first-round RT-PCR and a second-round multiplex PCR. TCRdb called the multiplex PCR reads again in MiXCR, with one record for every CDR3 protein. The sample lists 650,000 to 900,000 distinct CDR3 sequences, approximately 40% occurring once. The sample taken for sequencing was peripheral blood. Receptor source: an adult man with Graves' ophthalmopathy.

This CDR3 reads CSVGGGFETQYF. The CDR3 nucleotides are TGCAGCGTTGGGGGGGGCTTCGAGACCCAGTACTTC. The chain couples TRBV29-1 to TRBJ2-5; D possibly corresponds to TRBD2 (7 bases). Trimming cost V 4 bases and J 5 bases, with 11 bases left between them. The CDR3 has 12 residues. From germline, CDR1 is SQVTM and CDR2 ANQGSEA.

This clonotype has at least ten counts. J is TRBJ1-5 and V is TRBV12-3 or TRBV12-4; 7 bases agree with TRBD1. V dropped 4 bases and J dropped 1; count of bases not matched to a gene: 4. The length of the CDR3 is 15 residues. CDR3: CASSSRQGSNQPQHF. Written as DNA, the CDR3 is TGTGCCAGCAGTTCGCGACAGGGCAGCAATCAGCCCCAGCATTTT.